The 27 T cell receptor beta chains below were found in one sample sequenced in a study of spatial heterogeneity in lung cancer. Specified time point: sample taken at primary tumor resection. In each case, whole RNA from tumor, nontumor lung or frozen PBMC was sequenced unsorted. TCRdb re-analysed the 5' RACE reads in MiXCR, keeping a single row per CDR3 protein. The sample has 25,000 or so distinct CDR3 sequences, 3.3% seen once; the top ten hold about 28%. Sequences were derived from PBMCs, sampled at surgery. The receptors stem from a female donor with early-stage non-small cell lung cancer.

This sequence joins TRBV3-1 and TRBJ2-7, with 12 bases aligning to TRBD2. From germline, CDR1 is LGHDT and CDR2 YNNKEL (reference sequence). CDR3 size: 16 residues. The junction had 11 bases not matched to a gene; V was cut back by 4 bases and J by 7 bases. The DNA for the CDR3 is TGTGCCAGCAGCCCTCCGGGACTAGCGGGCCGTCCTGAGCAGTACTTC. This translates into CASSPPGLAGRPEQYF.

At least ten counts were recorded for this clonotype. The chain uses TRBV14 and TRBJ2-7; D is uncertain. Per germline, CDR1 SGHDN and CDR2 FVKESK. Trimming left V 4 bases short and J 0 bases short, with 16 bases between. CDR3 length: 16 amino acids. The CDR3 sequence: CASSLSPDGSSYEQYF. CDR3 coding DNA: TGTGCCAGCAGCCTATCACCGGACGGTAGCTCCTACGAGCAGTACTTC.

This clonotype appeared many times. V and J are TRBV4-1 and TRBJ2-7, with TRBD1 matching 9 bases. The CDR3 covers 16 residues. From germline, CDR1 is MGHRA and CDR2 YSYEKL. The J segment lost 2 bases and the V segment lost 2 bases, leaving 7 bases of the junction unmatched. CDR3 coding DNA: TGCGCCAGCAGCCAACGTACCGGGACAGGGACCTACGAGCAGTACTTC. Translated: CASSQRTGTGTYEQYF.

This clonotype was seen ten or more times. The genes are TRBV2 and TRBJ2-5, with D maybe TRBD1 (6 bases). The CDR3 runs to 20 residues. V dropped 1 base and J dropped 5 bases, with 29 bases sitting between them. Germline CDR1 is SNHLY and CDR2 is FYNNEI. The CDR3 reads CASSEVTGFEERLVGETQYF. The DNA for the CDR3 is TGTGCCAGCAGTGAAGTAACAGGGTTTGAGGAGCGTCTCGTGGGGGAGACCCAGTACTTC. The variable domain in full, completed from reference TRBV2 and TRBJ2-5, reads EPEVTQTPSHQVTQMGQEVILRCVPISNHLYFYWYRQILGQKVEFLVSFYNNEISEKSEIFDDQFSVERPDGSNFTLKIRSTKLEDSAMYFCASSEVTGFEERLVGETQYFGPGTRLLVL.

This clonotype was seen repeatedly, ten times or more. The chain recombines TRBV27 with TRBJ2-2; no firm D call. This CDR3 comprises 16 residues. V was pared by 1 base and J by 1 base, with 10 bases between. Germline loops: CDR1 MNHEY, CDR2 SMNVEV (reference sequence). CDR3 residues: CASSLLAVMNTGELFF. CDR3 coding DNA: TGTGCCAGCAGTTTATTGGCGGTTATGAACACCGGGGAGCTGTTTTTT.

This clonotype was found many times. DNA for the CDR3: TGTGCCAGCAGCTTAGATGCCGTCTTTGCAACTAATGAAAAACTGTTTTTT. Translation: CASSLDAVFATNEKLFF. The chain has TRBV7-2 and TRBJ1-4; D gene uncertain. This CDR3 spans 17 amino acids. The V end lost 1 base, the J end lost 0 bases, and 12 bases lay between the germline ends. Germline V lookup: CDR1 SGHTA, CDR2 FQGNSA.

This clonotype was seen ten or more times. This sequence joins TRBV7-2 and TRBJ2-1; the D is unclear. Deletions cut 1 base from V and 7 bases from J, with 11 bases between. The V gene's germline CDR1 is SGHTA and CDR2 FQGNSA. This CDR3 region has 14 residues. The CDR3 bases are TGTGCCAGCAGCTTAGGGGCAACGCTGAATGAGCAGTTCTTC. This codes for CASSLGATLNEQFF.

This clonotype came up many times. The rearrangement joins TRBV28 to TRBJ2-1, with a tentative D call TRBD2 (5 bases). V was shortened by 2 bases and J by 8 bases, with 16 bases between the two germline ends. The CDR3 runs 15 residues. Per the germline V gene, CDR1 is MDHEN and CDR2 is SYDVKM. CDR3 protein: CASSLPVTAGDEQFF. The CDR3 DNA follows: TGTGCCAGCAGTTTACCTGTCACAGCCGGGGATGAGCAGTTCTTC.

This clonotype was counted at least ten times. The chain carries TRBV2 and TRBJ2-2; 10 nucleotides match TRBD1. With 4 bases clipped from V and 4 bases from J, the junction kept 3 bases outside the gene matches. CDR1 SNHLY and CDR2 FYNNEI come from the germline V gene. This CDR3 contains 15 residues. The DNA for the CDR3 is TGTGCCAGCAGTGGTCGGACAGGGGGCACCGGGGAGCTGTTTTTT. It yields the protein CASSGRTGGTGELFF.

This clonotype has a count of ten or more. The chain couples TRBV7-3 to TRBJ2-2; possible D gene TRBD1, 6 bases. Looked up from germline, CDR1 is SGHTA and CDR2 is FQGTGA. The CDR3 runs 13 residues. V lost 5 bases, J lost 6 bases, and 10 bases lay in between. CDR3 loop: CASSAPGAGELFF. CDR3 in DNA: TGTGCCAGCAGCGCACCAGGGGCCGGGGAGCTGTTTTTT.

Ten or more counts support this clonotype. This chain uses TRBV25-1 with TRBJ2-3; the D is unclear. V dropped 2 bases and J dropped 10 bases, with 19 bases sitting between them. The germline gives CDR1 MGHDK, CDR2 SYGVNS. The CDR3 is made up of 15 amino acids. The CDR3 region is CASSETRAIPLSQYF. The CDR3 bases are TGTGCCAGCAGTGAAACCCGGGCCATACCATTGTCGCAGTATTTT. The variable domain in full, with the rest retrieved from reference TRBV25-1 and TRBJ2-3, is EADIYQTPRYLVIGTGKKITLECSQTMGHDKMYWYQQDPGMELHLIHYSYGVNSTEKGDLSSESTVSRIRTEHFPLTLESARPSHTSQYLCASSETRAIPLSQYFGPGTRLTVL.

This clonotype was recorded many times. The chain combines TRBV5-1 with TRBJ2-3; D might be TRBD2 (6 bases). The V gene's germline CDR1 is SGHRS and CDR2 YFSETQ. The CDR3 spans 14 residues. Trimming left V 4 bases short and J 1 base short, with 10 bases between. CDR3: CASSVPSGTDTQYF. CDR3 bases: TGCGCCAGCAGCGTCCCTAGCGGCACAGATACGCAGTATTTT.

This clonotype occurred many times. J is TRBJ2-1 and V is TRBV27; 9 positions match TRBD2. The CDR3 is 15 amino acids. V trimming: 8 bases; J trimming: 5 bases; junction bases outside the gene matches: 10. The germline gives CDR1 MNHEY, CDR2 SMNVEV (reference sequence). CDR3 bases: TGTGCCAGCGGGGGAGGGACTAGCCCCGACAATGAGCAGTTCTTC. It specifies CASGGGTSPDNEQFF.

Many counts were recorded for this clonotype. The chain uses TRBV9 and TRBJ2-1; 8 bases line up with TRBD1. CDR3 size: 16 residues. Germline trimming cut 4 bases from V and 1 base from J; bases unmatched to any gene: 7. Germline V gene sequence: CDR1 SGDLS, CDR2 YYNGEE. DNA for the CDR3: TGTGCCAGCAGCCCGCGGACAGGGACTTCCTACAATGAGCAGTTCTTC. Translation gives CASSPRTGTSYNEQFF.

This clonotype was seen repeatedly, ten times or more. In DNA form, the CDR3 reads TGTGCCAGCACCGGCGGGAGAGACACCGGGGAGCTGTTTTTT. Translated: CASTGGRDTGELFF. The chain uses TRBV2 and TRBJ2-2, with 7 positions matching TRBD2. The CDR3 covers 14 residues. V shed 7 bases and J 3 bases; nucleotides not matched to a gene: 5. Germline CDR1 is SNHLY and CDR2 is FYNNEI.

The sample holds a few counts of this clonotype. The J gene is TRBJ1-1, the V gene TRBV18, with 8 bases identical to TRBD1. Germline V gene data show CDR1 as KGHSH and CDR2 as LQKENI. CDR3 length: 12 amino acids. The junction had 8 bases not matched to a gene; V was cut back by 6 bases and J by 11 bases. CDR3 bases: TGTGCCAGCTCCCAGGACAGGGCCGGTGCTTTCTTT. Protein: CASSQDRAGAFF.

This clonotype came up many times. The chain couples TRBV30 to TRBJ2-2, with D unresolved. Germline assignment: CDR1 GTSNPN and CDR2 SVGIG (reference sequence). This CDR3 has 11 residues. V was pared by 3 bases and J by 4 bases, with 3 bases between. The CDR3 DNA reads as TGTGCCTGGAGGGGCACCGGGGAGCTGTTTTTT. Translation: CAWRGTGELFF.

At least ten counts were recorded for this clonotype. V usage is TRBV11-2 and J usage is TRBJ2-1; TRBD1 is a possible D gene (6 bases). Germline lookup yields CDR1 SGHAT and CDR2 FQNNGV. The CDR3 is made up of 12 amino acids. V lost 4 bases and J lost 9, with 10 bases in between. The CDR3 DNA sequence: TGTGCCAGCAGCTCGGGACAACGTGAGCAGTTCTTC. Its protein product is CASSSGQREQFF.

This clonotype was seen more than once but under ten times. V is TRBV20-1 and J is TRBJ2-7; no clear D gene. V was clipped by 3 bases and J by 2 bases, with 11 bases between them. The CDR3 runs 13 residues. The germline V gene has CDR1 DFQATT and CDR2 SNEGSKA (reference sequence). The CDR3 loop is CSARIPQTYEQYF. As DNA, the CDR3 is TGCAGTGCTAGGATCCCGCAGACCTACGAGCAGTACTTC.

This clonotype appeared many times. The chain links TRBV7-9 to TRBJ2-2, with 7 bases lining up with TRBD1. The V gene's germline CDR1 is SEHNR and CDR2 FQNEAQ (reference sequence). This CDR3 region has 11 residues. V shed 5 bases and J 11 bases; nucleotides not matched to a gene: 2. The chain's CDR3 is CASSRDRELFF. The CDR3 DNA sequence: TGTGCCAGCAGCAGGGACAGAGAGCTGTTTTTT.

This clonotype came up many times. This chain links TRBV11-2 with TRBJ1-1; the D is unclear. Trimming took 5 bases from V and 4 from J, leaving 14 bases between them. The germline CDR1 and CDR2 sequences are SGHAT and FQNNGV. The CDR3 has 14 amino acids. CDR3 protein: CASSPGWRSTEAFF. In DNA, the CDR3 is TGTGCCAGCAGCCCCGGATGGCGGTCCACTGAAGCTTTCTTT.

The rearrangement links TRBV20-1 to TRBJ2-7; D is ambiguous. The germline V and J ends were trimmed by 3 bases and 3 bases, with 15 bases remaining between them. The CDR3 has 14 residues. CDR1 is DFQATT and CDR2 is SNEGSKA in the germline V gene (reference sequence). CDR3 region: CSASTPMVSYEQYF. CDR3 DNA: TGCAGTGCTAGTACCCCAATGGTTAGCTACGAGCAGTACTTC.

The table lists this clonotype with many counts. The rearrangement links TRBV6-1 to TRBJ1-1; D is ambiguous. The V end was cut by 8 bases, the J end by 1 base, with 14 bases between. CDR1 and CDR2 (germline): MNHNS, SASEGT. The CDR3 extends over 14 amino acids. The DNA of the CDR3 is TGTGCCAGCTCTGGCGGGCAATCGAACACTGAAGCTTTCTTT. It is translated as CASSGGQSNTEAFF.

This clonotype has a count of ten or more. This chain links TRBV11-1 with TRBJ2-6; D unclear. CDR1 is SGHAT and CDR2 is FQDESV in the germline V gene (reference sequence). This CDR3 has 14 amino acids. Trimming stripped 5 bases from V and 1 base from J, with 6 bases between. The CDR3: CASSPSSGANVLTF. DNA for the CDR3: TGTGCCAGCAGCCCCAGTTCTGGGGCCAACGTCCTGACTTTC.

This clonotype was recorded at least ten times. The gene calls are TRBV20-1 and TRBJ1-4; 11 nucleotides match TRBD1. Unmatched junction bases numbered 5, after V lost 0 bases and J lost 8 bases. Germline-derived CDR1 and CDR2 are DFQATT and SNEGSKA (reference sequence). The CDR3 is made up of 15 amino acids. CDR3 bases: TGCAGTGCTAGAGATAGGACAGGGGGCCGGGAAAAACTGTTTTTT. Translated, it gives CSARDRTGGREKLFF.

This clonotype showed up many times. The J gene is TRBJ1-1, the V gene TRBV5-1; 11 nucleotides match TRBD1. Germline V gives CDR1 SGHRS, CDR2 YFSETQ. V trimming: 4 bases; J trimming: 3 bases; junction bases outside the gene matches: 5. This CDR3 comprises 15 residues. The CDR3 spells CASSPGQGGDTEAFF. CDR3 nucleotide sequence: TGCGCCAGCAGCCCGGGACAGGGGGGCGACACTGAAGCTTTCTTT.

There are many counts of this clonotype. This chain links TRBV12-3 or TRBV12-4 with TRBJ2-3; the D is unclear. There are 18 residues in the CDR3. V was shortened by 3 bases and J by 7 bases, with 26 bases between the two germline ends. This CDR3 reads CASSFYSPFRASEYTQYF. The CDR3 nucleotides read TGTGCCAGCAGTTTCTACAGCCCTTTCCGGGCCTCAGAGTATACGCAGTATTTT.